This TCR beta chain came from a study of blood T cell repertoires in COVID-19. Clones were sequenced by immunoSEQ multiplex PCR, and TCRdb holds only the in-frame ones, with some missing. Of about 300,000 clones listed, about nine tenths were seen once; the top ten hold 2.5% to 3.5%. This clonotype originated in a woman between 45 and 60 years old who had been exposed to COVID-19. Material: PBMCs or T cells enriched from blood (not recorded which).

The CDR3 spells CASSPGTKGYEQYF. In nucleotides, the CDR3 is TGTGCCAGCTCACCCGGGACAAAGGGTTACGAGCAGTACTTC. The rearrangement links TRBV18 to TRBJ2-7, with D maybe TRBD1 (6 bases). V was shortened by 3 bases and J by 4 bases, with 13 bases between the two germline ends. Germline-derived CDR1 and CDR2 are KGHSH and LQKENI. The CDR3 is 14 amino acids.